This is a list of T cell receptor beta chains from one sample in a study of neurological immune-mediated disorders. TCRdb reprocessed the 5' RACE reads with MiXCR, giving one entry per CDR3 protein. The top ten clones hold roughly 24% of a sample with around 14,000 distinct CDR3 sequences, approximately 7% of them seen once. Sequencing was performed on CD8+ T cells from blood. The receptors were sampled from a woman aged 40 to 50 in good health. Both conserved end residues are part of each CDR3. The D gene is left open where the match is weak. Where a row states a size, it is once, few, many or the class of an expanded clone; other rows omit it.

d_call clone_size j_call v_call cdr3_aa cdr3_nt
- many TRBJ2-7 TRBV7-6 CASSFGTSEQYF TGTGCCAGCAGCTTCGGGACAAGCGAGCAGTACTTC
- many TRBJ2-2 TRBV5-1 CASSLGAGELFF TGCGCCAGCAGCTTGGGAGCCGGGGAGCTGTTTTTT
- many TRBJ2-5 TRBV7-8 CASSLDWSSKETQYF TGTGCCAGCAGCTTAGACTGGAGTAGCAAAGAGACCCAGTACTTC
- many TRBJ2-7 TRBV11-2 CASSFLQDDYEQYF TGTGCCAGCAGCTTCCTACAGGACGACTACGAGCAGTACTTC
TRBD1 many TRBJ2-1 TRBV5-1 CASSQTGTGYEQFF TGCGCCAGCAGCCAAACCGGGACAGGATACGAGCAGTTCTTC
TRBD1 many TRBJ2-5 TRBV14 CASSSRTGGTETQYF TGTGCCAGCAGCTCGCGGACAGGGGGGACGGAGACCCAGTACTTC
- many TRBJ2-2 TRBV6-1 CASNLGEETGELFF TGTGCCAGCAATTTAGGGGAAGAGACCGGGGAGCTGTTTTTT
- many TRBJ2-7 TRBV20-1 CSAEVEASRAYEQYF TGCAGTGCCGAGGTTGAGGCCTCTCGCGCCTACGAGCAGTACTTC
- - TRBJ2-7 TRBV3-1 CASQTEYYEQYF TGTGCCAGCCAGACAGAATACTACGAGCAGTACTTC
- many TRBJ2-6 TRBV29-1 CSAPDFSSGANVLTF TGCAGCGCCCCGGACTTTAGCTCTGGGGCCAACGTCCTGACTTTC